One sample yielded the 5 T cell receptor beta chains listed below, sequenced in a study of blood T cell repertoires in COVID-19. The table came from immunoSEQ multiplex PCR; TCRdb's copy has only in-frame clones and leaves some out. The sample holds some 150,000 clones, about 79% seen once. The sequencing input was peripheral blood. The receptor set was obtained from a woman aged 45-59 years in a cohort sampled during active or convalescent COVID-19.

The genes are TRBV2 and TRBJ2-2, with D maybe TRBD2 (7 bases). Germline V gives CDR1 SNHLY, CDR2 FYNNEI. V lost 8 bases to trimming and J lost 5 bases, with 18 bases between them. The CDR3 is 15 amino acids. Here the CDR3 reads CASLSGGAVTGELFF. DNA of the CDR3: TGTGCCAGCCTCTCTGGGGGGGCCGTTACCGGGGAGCTGTTTTTT.

V and J are TRBV25-1 and TRBJ2-7; D possibly corresponds to TRBD1 (5 bases). Germline V gene data show CDR1 as MGHDK and CDR2 as SYGVNS. This CDR3 has 14 residues. Trimming took off 3 bases at V and 6 bases at J, with 15 bases between the two ends. This CDR3 reads CASSDSNRFAEQYF. The DNA of the CDR3 is TGTGCCAGCAGTGACAGTAACAGGTTTGCCGAGCAGTACTTC.

The rearrangement joins TRBV18 to TRBJ1-2, with D possibly TRBD1 on 5 matching bases. Trimming removed 3 bases at V and 8 bases at J, with 19 bases between. The V gene's germline CDR1 is KGHSH and CDR2 LQKENI. CDR3 length equals 15 residues. CDR3 loop: CASSPPVIGEYGYTF. In DNA, the CDR3 is TGTGCCAGCTCACCGCCCGTCATAGGGGAATACGGCTACACCTTC.

This chain links TRBV25-1 with TRBJ1-5; D might be TRBD1 (5 bases). V dropped 3 bases and J dropped 6 bases, with 9 bases sitting between them. Germline CDR1 is MGHDK and CDR2 is SYGVNS. The CDR3 extends over 13 amino acids. The CDR3 coding sequence is TGTGCCAGCAGTGAGGGGGGTCCTCAGCCCCAGCATTTT. Protein: CASSEGGPQPQHF.

The V and J genes are TRBV12-3 or TRBV12-4 and TRBJ1-5, with D maybe TRBD1 (5 bases). The CDR3 length is 13 residues. The ends were cut back, 5 bases at V and 5 bases at J, with 10 bases in the middle. In DNA, the CDR3 is TGTGCCAGCAGTCCGGACACCCATCAGCCCCAGCATTTT. As protein: CASSPDTHQPQHF.